This T cell receptor beta chain was sequenced for a study of cytomegalovirus exposure and HLA in healthy donors. Study-level results: While the bulk of TCR sequences proved rare, some public TCRs turned up in many donors. TCR beta V- and J-gene trimming was later associated with a missense DCLRE1C variant.

For this clone: Antigen specificity is unknown.

PCR was performed using 60 Vbeta and 13 Jbeta primers. How the authors handled the data: A follow-up analysis tallied 70 million to 80 million unique TCR beta chains, about 10 million shared. TCRdb keeps only in-frame clones here, not all; method: immunoSEQ multiplex PCR. V, J and clone size derive from that table, while D and trimming were established from the DNA sequence. This sample has tens of thousands of clones, with roughly 78% found just once. Germline V gene lookup returns CDR1 SNHLY and CDR2 FYNNEI. CDR3 length: 14 residues. V was cut by 4 bases and J by 5 bases, with 14 bases left in between.

The sequenced sample was PBMCs. The V call is TRBV2, the J call TRBJ2-5; D is possibly TRBD1 or TRBD2 (5 bases each). The sequence was obtained from a woman aged 40 to 50 in good health and CMV-seropositive. Here the CDR3 reads CASSAAANRETQYF. CDR3 DNA: TGTGCCAGCAGTGCAGCGGCGAACAGGGAGACCCAGTACTTC.